These 22 T cell receptor beta chains were sequenced from one sample in a study of molecular identifiers for immune sequencing clone quantification. MiXCR, run by TCRdb on the PCR reads, gives a single entry per CDR3 protein. The sample includes 60,000 to 70,000 distinct CDR3 sequences, around 18% seen only once; the top ten take over 1.3%. Sequencing input: naive CD8+ T cells from blood, with Jurkat cell RNA spiked in. Subset noted: FACS-sorted CD8+CD4-CCR7+CD45RA+ naive T cells. All receptors derive from a human donor in good health. Some libraries in this study had Jurkat cell RNA spiked in.

This clonotype was found many times. The rearrangement uses TRBV6-1 and TRBJ2-7; possible D gene TRBD2, 5 bases. This CDR3 region has 13 residues. Trimming left V 1 base short and J 9 bases short, with 13 bases between. Germline V gives CDR1 MNHNS, CDR2 SASEGT. CDR3 region: CASSEVPDGGQYF. The CDR3 DNA is TGTGCCAGCAGTGAAGTCCCCGACGGAGGGCAGTACTTC.

The rearrangement uses TRBV5-1 and TRBJ2-1; 8 bases are a match to TRBD2. Germline values: CDR1 SGHRS, CDR2 YFSETQ. CDR3 length: 19 residues. The junction had 16 bases not matched to a gene; V was cut back by 4 bases and J by 1 base. The CDR3 loop is CASSPGRSGSFWSYNEQFF. The CDR3 DNA follows: TGCGCCAGCAGCCCGGGTAGGAGCGGGAGTTTTTGGTCCTACAATGAGCAGTTCTTC.

This clonotype came up a few times. V is TRBV28 and J is TRBJ2-7; no clear D. This CDR3 has 17 amino acids. The V and J ends lost 5 bases and 6 bases respectively, with 26 bases between them. From germline, CDR1 is MDHEN and CDR2 SYDVKM. CDR3 bases: TGTGCCAGCAGTCAGATTCAACCGGGCCTCGAGCTGGGCGAGCAGTACTTC. This sequence encodes CASSQIQPGLELGEQYF.

This clonotype was picked up a small number of times. The chain is built from TRBV6-4 and TRBJ2-5, with D unclear. Germline V gene sequence: CDR1 MRHNA, CDR2 SNTAGT. V shed 1 base and J shed 5 bases, with 11 bases lying between them. CDR3 length equals 14 residues. This chain's CDR3 is CASSDYQVRETQYF. Written as DNA, the CDR3 is TGTGCCAGCAGTGACTACCAGGTCAGGGAGACCCAGTACTTC.

This clonotype showed up just a few times. V gene TRBV27 combines with J gene TRBJ2-1; tentatively, D is TRBD1 (5 bases). The germline V gene has CDR1 MNHEY and CDR2 SMNVEV (reference sequence). This CDR3 is 13 amino acids long. Trimming left V 3 bases short and J 7 bases short, with 10 bases between. CDR3 in amino acids: CASSFRVENEQFF. DNA of the CDR3: TGTGCCAGCAGTTTCAGGGTGGAAAATGAGCAGTTCTTC.

This clonotype was observed at least ten times. The chain couples TRBV7-2 to TRBJ2-3; D is possibly TRBD1 or TRBD2 (5 bases each). Trimming shortened V by 3 bases and J by 2 bases, and 6 bases separated the two germline ends. The CDR3 has 13 residues. Looked up from germline, CDR1 is SGHTA and CDR2 is FQGNSA. The CDR3 DNA reads as TGTGCCAGCAGCTTGGGGGTCACAGATACGCAGTATTTT. Its translation: CASSLGVTDTQYF. The full variable domain, completed using reference TRBV7-2 and TRBJ2-3, is GAGVSQSPSNKVTEKGKDVELRCDPISGHTALYWYRQSLGQGLEFLIYFQGNSAPDKSGLPSDRFSAERTGGSVSTLTIQRTQQEDSAVYLCASSLGVTDTQYFGPGTRLTVL.

This clonotype was seen repeatedly, ten times or more. The rearrangement uses TRBV28 and TRBJ1-1; D not resolved. The germline V gene has CDR1 MDHEN and CDR2 SYDVKM. This CDR3 contains 13 residues. V lost 3 bases to trimming and J lost 1 base, with 6 bases between them. The CDR3 here is CASSFGQNTEAFF. CDR3 DNA sequence: TGTGCCAGCAGTTTTGGGCAGAACACTGAAGCTTTCTTT.

Comments on this clonotype: A much larger clone sits a single nucleotide away, making a read error possible. The chain employs TRBV4-3 and TRBJ2-7, with 9 nucleotides matching TRBD2. The V and J ends lost 4 bases and 7 bases, in that order; junction bases with no gene match: 8. Per germline, CDR1 LGHNA and CDR2 YSLEER. This CDR3 has 14 amino acids. The CDR3 sequence is CASSLGGGEGEQYF. The CDR3 DNA sequence: TGCGCCAGCAGCCTAGGCGGGGGGGAGGGAGAGCAGTACTTC.

V gene TRBV19 combines with J gene TRBJ2-1, with TRBD2 matching 12 bases. Trimming took 3 bases from V and 9 from J; bases not matched to a gene: 9. The CDR3 is made up of 16 amino acids. In germline, CDR1 is LNHDA, CDR2 SQIVND (reference sequence). The DNA for the CDR3 is TGTGCCAGTAGTATGCTAGCGGGAGGGGAAGACAGTGAGCAGTTCTTC. This sequence encodes CASSMLAGGEDSEQFF.

In its sample, this clonotype was seen many times. V is TRBV10-1 and J is TRBJ1-5, with unresolved D. This CDR3 region has 14 residues. In germline, CDR1 is WNHNN, CDR2 SYGVQD (reference sequence). Trimming shortened V by 2 bases and J by 9 bases, and 14 bases separated the two germline ends. CDR3 nucleotides: TGCGCCAGCAGTGAGAACAGCCCCGACGGGCCCCAGCATTTT. It specifies CASSENSPDGPQHF.

This clonotype was counted at least ten times. The chain joins TRBV6-2 or TRBV6-3 to TRBJ2-7; 9 positions match TRBD1. Germline assignment: CDR1 MNHEY and CDR2 SVGEGT. The CDR3 loop spans 16 amino acids. V dropped 0 bases and J dropped 6; count of bases not matched to a gene: 9. CDR3 amino acids: CASSYSKWTGEPEQYF. Here the CDR3 DNA reads TGTGCCAGCAGTTACTCGAAGTGGACAGGGGAGCCCGAGCAGTACTTC.

This clonotype was counted at least ten times. The chain has TRBV14 and TRBJ2-7; no firm D call. Trimming left V 4 bases short and J 2 bases short, with 18 bases between. Germline CDR1 and CDR2: SGHDN and FVKESK. The CDR3 is 16 residues long. The CDR3 here is CASSPSRSSSPYEQYF. The CDR3 region has the DNA TGTGCCAGCAGCCCATCCCGCTCAAGCAGCCCCTACGAGCAGTACTTC.

Of note for this clonotype: Since a much larger clone is just one base distant, this may be a read error. The chain uses TRBV28 and TRBJ2-3; D is unresolved. The CDR3 runs to 14 residues. V was pared by 3 bases and J by 4 bases, with 11 bases between. Germline values: CDR1 MDHEN, CDR2 SYDVKM. CDR3 residues: CASSLWETPDTQYF. In DNA, the CDR3 is TGTGCCAGCAGTTTGTGGGAAACCCCAGATACGCAGTATTTT.

This clonotype was observed at least ten times. This chain joins TRBV9 and TRBJ1-1; D unresolved. Germline values: CDR1 SGDLS, CDR2 YYNGEE. Between the trimmed V and J ends, which lost 4 bases and 1 base, there was a span of 11 bases. The CDR3 totals 14 residues. CDR3 protein: CASSTTHSNTEAFF. CDR3 coding DNA: TGTGCCAGCAGCACAACGCATTCGAACACTGAAGCTTTCTTT.

This clonotype showed up many times. This CDR3 reads CASSFTLTGELFF. In DNA form, the CDR3 reads TGTGCCAGCAGCTTTACTCTCACCGGGGAGCTGTTTTTT. The V gene is TRBV13, the J gene TRBJ2-2, with D uncertain. Per the germline V gene, CDR1 is PRHDT and CDR2 is FYEKMQ (reference sequence). Trimming shortened V by 3 bases and J by 4 bases, and 6 bases separated the two germline ends. CDR3 length: 13 residues.

Concerning this clonotype itself: A much larger clonotype is one base distant, so this may be a read error. A read error is likely, as this CDR3 ends without the conserved phenylalanine or tryptophan. This rearrangement joins TRBV20-1 to TRBJ2-7, with a tentative D call TRBD2 (6 bases). The CDR3 contains 17 residues. Trimming cost V 6 bases and J 7 bases, with 31 bases left between them. Germline values: CDR1 DFQATT, CDR2 SNEGSKA (reference sequence). CDR3 in amino acids: CSAHAPGTTRAAGEQYL. The CDR3 DNA sequence: TGCAGTGCACATGCCCCCGGGACCACCCGGGCTGCGGGGGAGCAGTACCTC.

This clonotype was counted at least ten times. The J gene is TRBJ2-7, the V gene TRBV29-1; no clear D. The CDR3 spans 13 residues. Trimming removed 4 bases from V and 0 bases from J, with 10 bases in between. Looked up from germline, CDR1 is SQVTM and CDR2 is ANQGSEA. The CDR3 coding sequence is TGCAGCGTTGTAGTTAACTTCTCCTACGAGCAGTACTTC. Protein sequence: CSVVVNFSYEQYF.

The table lists this clonotype with many counts. This sequence joins TRBV11-2 and TRBJ2-7; the D gene is possibly TRBD2 (6 bases). CDR1 SGHAT and CDR2 FQNNGV come from the germline V gene. Trimming left V 1 base short and J 6 bases short, with 10 bases between. The CDR3 runs to 13 residues. CDR3 DNA: TGTGCCAGCAGCTTAGTACTAGCTAGCGAGCAGTACTTC. This gives the protein CASSLVLASEQYF.

A word on this clonotype: A much larger clone lies one base from this, so it may be a read error. Since no conserved phenylalanine or tryptophan closes the CDR3, a read error is the likely cause. This rearrangement joins TRBV6-1 to TRBJ2-1; no clear D. The germline gives CDR1 MNHNS, CDR2 SASEGT. This CDR3 is 13 amino acids long. V gave up 4 bases and J gave up 6 bases, with 10 bases separating them. The CDR3 sequence: CASSGPYVNEQFL. DNA for the CDR3: TGTGCCAGCAGTGGGCCCTATGTCAATGAGCAGTTCCTC.

The CDR3, as DNA: TGTGCCAGTGGGCGGGTAAGAGAGACCCAGTACTTC. This gives the protein CASGRVRETQYF. The genes are TRBV11-2 and TRBJ2-5; D may be TRBD2 (5 bases). This CDR3 has 12 amino acids. The V gene lost 9 bases and the J gene lost 4 bases, with 12 bases spanning the gap. Germline CDR1 reads SGHAT; CDR2 reads FQNNGV.

The sample holds many counts of this clonotype. The chain is built from TRBV7-9 and TRBJ2-7; D possibly uses TRBD1 or TRBD2 (5 bases each). Germline lookup yields CDR1 SEHNR and CDR2 FQNEAQ (reference sequence). V lost 5 bases to trimming and J lost 0 bases, with 17 bases between them. The CDR3 totals 16 residues. The DNA for the CDR3 is TGTGCCAGCAGCCCGCAGCCGGGACGGTCCTCCTACGAGCAGTACTTC. Its protein product is CASSPQPGRSSYEQYF.

Comments on this clonotype: A much larger clone is a single base away; this may be a read error. This sequence joins TRBV12-3 or TRBV12-4 and TRBJ2-1; TRBD1 matches 11 bases. This CDR3 has 16 residues. J lost 7 bases, V lost 7 bases, and 12 bases had no gene match. The CDR3 region is CASIPLGTGGLNEQFF. The CDR3 DNA reads TGTGCCAGCATCCCCCTAGGGACAGGGGGTTTAAATGAGCAGTTCTTC.